This TCR beta chain was obtained from a study of blood T cell repertoires in COVID-19. Study at large: Donors in the United States, Italy and Spain gave samples during acute or convalescent COVID-19. PBMCs, B-cell-depleted T cells, or T cells provided the cDNA or gDNA that made up the material.

The ends were cut back, 5 bases at V and 1 base at J, with 11 bases in the middle. Germline loops: CDR1 LNHDA, CDR2 SQIVND (reference sequence). The CDR3 runs to 15 residues. Here immunoSEQ multiplex PCR was the method, and the copy in TCRdb shows in-frame clones only, minus some. Seen here are some 250,000 clones, around 88% observed once, and the top ten hold around 2.8%. This clone has a handful of counts. This receptor was obtained from a woman younger than 45 who had recovered from COVID-19. The rearrangement uses TRBV19 and TRBJ2-2; D is unresolved. Sequencing used peripheral blood. CDR3 coding DNA: TGTGCCAGTAGTTCGTCAGTAATGAACACCGGGGAGCTGTTTTTT. Residues: CASSSSVMNTGELFF.